The 3 T cell receptor beta chains given below trace back to one sample, sequenced in a study of T cell changes during pregnancy in multiple sclerosis. The assay was immunoSEQ multiplex PCR, and TCRdb's table has in-frame clones only and misses some. The sample comprises 39,000 or so clones, 92% of which are singletons, and 26% rests with the top ten. This material consisted of CD8+ T cells from peripheral blood mononuclear cells, taken before pregnancy. The receptors were sampled from a female donor with multiple sclerosis, enrolled in a pregnancy study.

The chain combines TRBV10-3 with TRBJ2-2; D is possibly TRBD2 (5 bases). CDR1 ENHRY and CDR2 SYGVKD come from the germline V gene. This CDR3 spans 14 amino acids. Trimming shortened V by 4 bases and J by 4 bases, and 10 bases separated the two germline ends. The CDR3 bases are TGTGCCATCAGTGGAGGGATTGGCACCGGGGAGCTGTTTTTT. It translates to CAISGGIGTGELFF.

The genes are TRBV5-5 and TRBJ1-2; 8 nucleotides agree with TRBD1. Germline V gives CDR1 SGHKS, CDR2 YYEKEE (reference sequence). The V segment lost 1 base and the J segment 6 bases; nucleotides outside the gene matches: 8. This CDR3 has 15 amino acids. CDR3 amino acids: CASSLNRGTADGYTF. The CDR3 DNA follows: TGTGCCAGCAGCTTGAACAGGGGGACAGCCGATGGCTACACCTTC.

This clone was seen many times. This chain joins TRBV18 and TRBJ1-5; tentative D call: TRBD1 (5 bases). Germline CDR1 and CDR2: KGHSH and LQKENI. V lost 5 bases to trimming and J lost 1 base, with 15 bases between them. The CDR3 extends over 16 amino acids. The CDR3 loop reads CASSVGGAGSNQPQHF. The CDR3, as DNA: TGTGCCAGCTCAGTCGGAGGGGCAGGGAGCAATCAGCCCCAGCATTTT.